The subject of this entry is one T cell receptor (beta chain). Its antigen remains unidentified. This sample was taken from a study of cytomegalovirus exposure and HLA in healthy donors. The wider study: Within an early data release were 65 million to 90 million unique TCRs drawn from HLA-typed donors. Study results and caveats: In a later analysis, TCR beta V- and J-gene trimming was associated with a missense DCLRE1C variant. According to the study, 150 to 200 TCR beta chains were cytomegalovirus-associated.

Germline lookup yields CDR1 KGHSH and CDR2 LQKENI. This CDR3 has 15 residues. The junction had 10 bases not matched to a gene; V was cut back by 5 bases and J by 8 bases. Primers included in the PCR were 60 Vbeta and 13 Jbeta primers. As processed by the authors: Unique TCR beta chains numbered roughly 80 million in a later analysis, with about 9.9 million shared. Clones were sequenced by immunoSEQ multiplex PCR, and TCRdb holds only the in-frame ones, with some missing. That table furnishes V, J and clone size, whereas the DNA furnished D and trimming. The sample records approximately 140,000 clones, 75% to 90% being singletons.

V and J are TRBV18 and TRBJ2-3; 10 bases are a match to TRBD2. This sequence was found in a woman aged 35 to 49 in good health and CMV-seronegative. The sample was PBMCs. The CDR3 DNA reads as TGTGCCAGCTCAGCGAGCGGGAGGGCCGCGGGTACGCAGTATTTT. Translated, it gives CASSASGRAAGTQYF. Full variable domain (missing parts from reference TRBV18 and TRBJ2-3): NAGVMQNPRHLVRRRGQEARLRCSPMKGHSHVYWYRQLPEEGLKFMVYLQKENIIDESGMPKERFSAEFPKEGPSILRIQQVVRGDSAAYFCASSASGRAAGTQYFGPGTRLTVL.